This T cell receptor beta chain appears in the sequencing data of a study of blood T cell repertoires in COVID-19 (TCRdb year 2020). At the level of the whole study: Collaborator samples came from the United States, Italy and Spain and covered acute and convalescent phases of COVID-19. The prospective study material was composed of cDNA or gDNA derived from T cells, B-cell-depleted T cells, or PBMCs. Sample metadata almost always included a de-identified subject ID, COVID-19 status, age in years and sex. A freely available public database, intended as a resource for researchers studying the immune response to SARS-CoV-2, is where the repertoires were released. The samples were drawn from two sources: the first 160 participants of the ongoing ImmuneRACE study, and fewer than 1,500 subjects contributed by 6 global collaborators. Where HLA class I and class II types were available, the types were taken from metadata supplied by the sample provider, not from assay-based typing. Deeply sampled blood TCRbeta repertoires from subjects exposed to, actively infected with, or recovered from COVID-19 were included in the dataset. Study-level results and caveats: The amount of clinical and demographic metadata varied by source and participant and was provided uncurated.

TCRbeta CDR3 regions were amplified from genomic DNA using the immunoSEQ Assay, a bias-controlled multiplex PCR. Processing in the source paper ran as follows. Nucleated cell counts per sample were estimated from amplification of reference gene primers within the assay. Sequence reads were collapsed and filtered to measure the absolute abundance of every unique TCRbeta CDR3 rearrangement. For each sample, productive Simpson clonality was calculated as the square root of Simpson's diversity index over productive rearrangements. Here the immuneACCESS table is served through TCRdb, limited to in-frame sequences with V and J called. Missing clones are a known gap in these copies; in checked studies unresolved V genes cover under half, and the rest lacks a known reason. Clonal size and the V and J genes are those of that table, whereas D and trimming came from the DNA. Present in this sample are tens of thousands of clones, 83% of which were seen just once. Roughly 12% of the sample is in the top ten clones.

In regard to this clone: The antigen it recognizes is unknown. Nothing much larger sits one base from this clone, and base qualities are not available.

The germline V gene (reference sequence) gives CDR1 as LNHDA and CDR2 as SQIVND. Taken from cysteine to phenylalanine, the CDR3 has 16 residues. Only the CDR3 DNA is retained, 48 bases long and in frame from the first base. V sheds 3 bases and J sheds 0 bases, leaving 14 bases between their ends. Collaborating institutions collected whole blood in K2EDTA tubes following their own protocols. For TCRbeta analysis, collaborator samples were shipped as frozen whole blood, as isolated PBMCs, or as DNA extracted from either sample type. This sequence was found in a human donor in a cohort sampled during active COVID-19. Sequenced input: peripheral blood. Rearrangement joined TRBV19 to TRBJ2-5, with TRBD1 tentatively as D gene (5 bases match). The DNA sequence is TGTGCCAGTAGTATTACGGCAGGGTTCTACCAAGAGACCCAGTACTTC. This gives the protein CASSITAGFYQETQYF.